This paragraph covers one T cell receptor beta chain sequence. This specimen comes from a study of blood T cell repertoires in COVID-19. As for the study in general: Nucleic acid was either cDNA or gDNA, and it came from T cells, B-cell-depleted T cells, or PBMCs.

The CDR3 runs 14 residues. Trimming removed 8 bases from V and 5 bases from J; junction bases left unmatched: 9. Germline loops: CDR1 LNHDA, CDR2 SQIVND (reference sequence). In the original processing: Nucleated cell counts were estimated from reference gene primer amplification. The protocol was immunoSEQ multiplex PCR, while the TCRdb copy is restricted to in-frame clones and leaves out a portion. Clone size and V and J calls were adopted from that table, with D and trimming inferred from the DNA. The table lists tens of thousands of clones, 89% of them singletons. This sequence originates from an elderly woman with acute or convalescent COVID-19. V gene TRBV19 combines with J gene TRBJ1-5, with 7 bases aligning to TRBD1. Sequencing was performed on peripheral blood. CDR3 sequence (DNA): TGTGCCAGTCAGGACAGGTTCAAGGATCAGCCCCAGCATTTT. It encodes CASQDRFKDQPQHF.